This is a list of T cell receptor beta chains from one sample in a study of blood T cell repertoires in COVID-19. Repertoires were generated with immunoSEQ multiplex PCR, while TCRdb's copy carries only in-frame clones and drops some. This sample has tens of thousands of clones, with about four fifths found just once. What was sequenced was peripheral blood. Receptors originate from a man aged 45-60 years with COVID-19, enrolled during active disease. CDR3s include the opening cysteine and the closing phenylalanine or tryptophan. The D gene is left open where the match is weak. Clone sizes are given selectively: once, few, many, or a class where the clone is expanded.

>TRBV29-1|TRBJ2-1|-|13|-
TGCAGCGCTCAAGGCCAGGGTTATAGTGAGCAGTTCTTC
CSAQGQGYSEQFF
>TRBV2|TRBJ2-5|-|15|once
TGTGCCAGCAGTGATATGCAGGGGCGTCGAGAGACCCAGTACTTC
CASSDMQGRRETQYF
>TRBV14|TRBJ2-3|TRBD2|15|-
TGTGCCAGCAGCCAAGGACTAGCTGAGGCAGATACGCAGTATTTT
CASSQGLAEADTQYF
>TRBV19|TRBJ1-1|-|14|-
TGTGCCAGTAGCCCCGGGACAATGAACACTGAAGCTTTCTTT
CASSPGTMNTEAFF
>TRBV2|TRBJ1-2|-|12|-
TGTGCCAGCAGGTTACAGGGCTCTGGCTACACCTTC
CASRLQGSGYTF
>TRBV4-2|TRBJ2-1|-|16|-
TGTGCCAGCAGCCAAGGGCGGGGTCAGTACTACAATGAGCAGTTCTTC
CASSQGRGQYYNEQFF
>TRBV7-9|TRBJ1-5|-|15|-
TGTGCCAGCAGCTTAGGGTCGTTTGGCTCTCAGCCCCAGCATTTT
CASSLGSFGSQPQHF
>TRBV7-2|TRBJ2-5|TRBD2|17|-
TGTGCCAGCAGCTTAGCCCCTGGACGGGGGGGCAAAGAGACCCAGTACTTC
CASSLAPGRGGKETQYF
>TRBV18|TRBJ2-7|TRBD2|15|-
TGTGCCAGCTCACAGAGCGGGGGACCCTTCTACGAGCAGTACTTC
CASSQSGGPFYEQYF
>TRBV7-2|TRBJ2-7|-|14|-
TGTGCCAGCAGCTTAGCGGTCAGCTCCTACGAGCAGTACTTC
CASSLAVSSYEQYF
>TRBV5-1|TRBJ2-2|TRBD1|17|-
TGCGCCAGCAGCTCCTCAAACAGGGGACCCAGCACCGGGGAGCTGTTTTTT
CASSSSNRGPSTGELFF
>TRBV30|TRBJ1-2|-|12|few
TGTGCCTGGAATCTGGGGGGCTATGGCTACACCTTC
CAWNLGGYGYTF
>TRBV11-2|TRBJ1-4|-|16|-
TGTGCCAGCAGCCCTAGAACGGGGGAAGGTAATGAAAAACTGTTTTTT
CASSPRTGEGNEKLFF
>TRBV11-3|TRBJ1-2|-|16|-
TGTGCCAGCAGCTTAGACTTAGGACAGTCCGGCTATGGCTACACCTTC
CASSLDLGQSGYGYTF
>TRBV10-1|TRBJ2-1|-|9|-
TGCGCCAGCCGGCGGGAGCAGTTCTTC
CASRREQFF
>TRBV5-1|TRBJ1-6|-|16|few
TGCGCCAGCAGTCCTAGTGGCGGCAGGGAAGGTTCACCCCTCCACTTT
CASSPSGGREGSPLHF
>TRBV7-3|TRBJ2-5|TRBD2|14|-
TGTGCCAGCAGCTCAGGGACTATGCGAGAGACCCAGTACTTC
CASSSGTMRETQYF
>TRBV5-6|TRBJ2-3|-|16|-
TGTGCCAGCAGCTTTAGTCAAGTTCAGGGGACAGATACGCAGTATTTT
CASSFSQVQGTDTQYF
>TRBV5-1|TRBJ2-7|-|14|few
TGCGCCAGCAGCTTGGGAGGCGGAACCTACGAGCAGTACTTC
CASSLGGGTYEQYF
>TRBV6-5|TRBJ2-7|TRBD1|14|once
TGTGCCAGCACCCGGGGACAGGGGGCTGTCAAGCAGTACTTC
CASTRGQGAVKQYF
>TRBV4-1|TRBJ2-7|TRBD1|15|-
TGCGCCAGCAGCTTCCGGGACAGCGACGCCTACGAGCAGTACTTC
CASSFRDSDAYEQYF
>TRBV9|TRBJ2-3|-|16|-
TGTGCCAGCAGCGTAGGGAGCCGGGAGAGCACAGATACGCAGTATTTT
CASSVGSRESTDTQYF
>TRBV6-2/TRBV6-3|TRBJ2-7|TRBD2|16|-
TGTGCCAGCAGTTACCCGACTAGCGGATTATCATACGAGCAGTACTTC
CASSYPTSGLSYEQYF
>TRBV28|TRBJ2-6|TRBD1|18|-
TGTGCCAGCAGTTTTACCCGGGACAGGTGGCCTGGGGCCAACGTCCTGACTTTC
CASSFTRDRWPGANVLTF
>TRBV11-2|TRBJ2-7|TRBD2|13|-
TGTGCCAGCGGCTTTGCGGGGGCCTACGAGCAGTACTTC
CASGFAGAYEQYF
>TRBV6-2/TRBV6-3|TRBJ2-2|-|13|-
TGTGCCAGCAGCCATGGGACAACCGGGGAGCTGTTTTTT
CASSHGTTGELFF
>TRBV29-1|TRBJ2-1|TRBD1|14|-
TGCAGCGTTGGTAGGGACAGGGCGGACAATGAGCAGTTCTTC
CSVGRDRADNEQFF
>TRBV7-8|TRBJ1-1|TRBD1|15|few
TGTGCCAGCAGCACGATGGGACAGGTTATCGCTGAAGCTTTCTTT
CASSTMGQVIAEAFF
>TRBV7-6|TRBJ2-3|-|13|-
TGTGCCAGCAGCTCCGCCGGTGGAGATACGCAGTATTTT
CASSSAGGDTQYF
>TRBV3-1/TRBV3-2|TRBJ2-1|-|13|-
TGTGCCAGCAGCCGGACAGCCTCCAATGAGCAGTTCTTC
CASSRTASNEQFF
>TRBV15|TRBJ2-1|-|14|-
TGTGCCACCAGCAGAGGACAGACTTACAATGAGCAGTTCTTC
CATSRGQTYNEQFF
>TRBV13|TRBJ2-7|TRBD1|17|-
TGTGCCAGCAGCTTTGCTTACAGGGGGCCCACCTCCTACGAGCAGTACTTC
CASSFAYRGPTSYEQYF
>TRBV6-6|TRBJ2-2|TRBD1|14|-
TGTGCCAGCAGTTTACAGGGGGCCGACGGGGAGCTGTTTTTT
CASSLQGADGELFF
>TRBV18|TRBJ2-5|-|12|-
TGTGCCAGCACAACCAGTCAAGAGACCCAGTACTTC
CASTTSQETQYF
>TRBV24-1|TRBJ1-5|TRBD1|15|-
TGTGCCACCACCATAGACAGGGACGACAATCAGCCCCAGCATTTT
CATTIDRDDNQPQHF
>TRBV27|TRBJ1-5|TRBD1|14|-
TGTGCCGTACAGGGGGGTAATAGCAATCAGCCCCAGCATTTT
CAVQGGNSNQPQHF
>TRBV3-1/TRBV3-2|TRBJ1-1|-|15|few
TGTGCCAGCAGCCAAGATCCAGGGGCGAACACTGAAGCTTTCTTT
CASSQDPGANTEAFF
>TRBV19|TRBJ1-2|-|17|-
TGTGCCAGTAGGCTATATTCGACGGGCGGCGGGGACTATGGCTACACCTTC
CASRLYSTGGGDYGYTF
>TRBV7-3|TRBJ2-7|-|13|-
TGTGCCAGCAGCTCGTCACAGGGAAACGAGCAGTACTTC
CASSSSQGNEQYF
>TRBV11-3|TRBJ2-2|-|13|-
TGTGCCAGCAGCCACGGCGGGCCCGGGGAGCTGTTTTTT
CASSHGGPGELFF